This TCR beta chain was documented in a study of graft-versus-host responses after intestinal transplantation. The germline V gene encodes CDR1 SGHAT and CDR2 FQDESV (reference sequence). Germline trimming cut 3 bases from V and 4 bases from J; bases unmatched to any gene: 3. This CDR3 has 13 amino acids. Sequenced by immunoSEQ multiplex PCR; TCRdb stores in-frame clones only, minus some. Of about 70,000 clones detected, around 87% appear once; the ten largest clones hold about 4%. Study outcomes and limitations: There were GvH clones found in recipient marrow, and some of them appeared first in ileum or blood. GvH clone levels peaked in circulation, and this peak was associated with early post-transplant HvG declines. Allografts of one patient group, those with graft-donor T cell macrochimerism, had high graft-versus-host to host-versus-graft clonal ratios.

Points on this clone: No antigen is known for it.

Sequencing used unstimulated CD8+ T cells sorted from spleen or lymph node cells, obtained before transplant. The chain is built from TRBV11-1 and TRBJ2-7; 7 nucleotides agree with TRBD1. This receptor was identified in a human donor who was the organ donor for an intestinal transplant. The CDR3 DNA follows: TGTGCCAGCAGCTTCACGGGACAGTACGAGCAGTACGTC. It yields the protein CASSFTGQYEQYV.